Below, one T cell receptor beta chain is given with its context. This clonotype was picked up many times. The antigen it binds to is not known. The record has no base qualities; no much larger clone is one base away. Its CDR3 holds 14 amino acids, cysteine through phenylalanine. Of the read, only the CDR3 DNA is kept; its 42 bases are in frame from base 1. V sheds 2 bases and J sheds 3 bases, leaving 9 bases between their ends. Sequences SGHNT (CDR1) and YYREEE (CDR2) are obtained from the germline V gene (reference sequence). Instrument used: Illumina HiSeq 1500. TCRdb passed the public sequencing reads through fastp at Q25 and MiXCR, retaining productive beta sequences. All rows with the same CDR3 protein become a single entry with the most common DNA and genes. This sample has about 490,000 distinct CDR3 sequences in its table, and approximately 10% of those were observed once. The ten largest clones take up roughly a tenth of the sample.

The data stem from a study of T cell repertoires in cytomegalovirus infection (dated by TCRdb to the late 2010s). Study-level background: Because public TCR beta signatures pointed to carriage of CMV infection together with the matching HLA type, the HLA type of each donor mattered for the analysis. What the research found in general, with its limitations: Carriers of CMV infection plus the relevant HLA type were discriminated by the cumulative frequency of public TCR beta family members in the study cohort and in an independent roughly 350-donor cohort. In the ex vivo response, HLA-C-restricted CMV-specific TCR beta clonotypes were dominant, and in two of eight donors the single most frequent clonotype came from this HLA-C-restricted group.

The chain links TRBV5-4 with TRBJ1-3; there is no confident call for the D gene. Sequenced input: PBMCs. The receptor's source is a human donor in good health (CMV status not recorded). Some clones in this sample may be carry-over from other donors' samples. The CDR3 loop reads CASSLTTDGNTIYF. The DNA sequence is TGTGCCAGCAGCTTAACAACCGATGGAAACACCATATATTTT.